This is a list of T cell receptor beta chains from one sample in a study of blood T cell repertoires in COVID-19. This table comes from immunoSEQ multiplex PCR, and its TCRdb copy is limited to in-frame clones, with some not included. The table includes about 200,000 clones, approximately 80% detected once. The material sequenced was peripheral blood. The origin of the receptors is a woman older than 75 with acute or convalescent COVID-19. CDR3s include the opening cysteine and the closing phenylalanine or tryptophan. A D gene is named only where the DNA matches it firmly. Rows may omit the clone size; those that give it use once, few, many or a size class.

TRBJ1-1,NA,NA,TRBV11-3,TGTGCCAGCAGCCCAGCCGGGGTTACTGGCACTGAAGCTTTCTTT,CASSPAGVTGTEAFF
TRBJ1-6,NA,TRBD1,TRBV6-5,TGTGCCAGCAGTTACACCATGGACAGGGGTAATTCACCCCTCCACTTT,CASSYTMDRGNSPLHF
TRBJ1-5,once,TRBD1,TRBV6-1,TGTGCCAGCAGTGAAGGGGGACAGGGGTATCAGCCCCAGCATTTT,CASSEGGQGYQPQHF
TRBJ1-2,NA,NA,TRBV6-6,TGTGCCAGCAGTTCCACCGGCACAGCCAACTATGGCTACACCTTC,CASSSTGTANYGYTF
TRBJ1-1,NA,TRBD1,TRBV11-2,TGTGCCAGCAGCCTCGGACAGGGCGGGACTGAAGCTTTCTTT,CASSLGQGGTEAFF
TRBJ2-5,NA,NA,TRBV5-4,TGTGCCATGCAGCCACAGGGCCAAGAGACCCAGTACTTC,CAMQPQGQETQYF
TRBJ2-2,few,NA,TRBV6-5,TGTGCCAGCATTTCACAGGCCACCGGGGAGCTGTTTTTT,CASISQATGELFF
TRBJ1-1,NA,TRBD1,TRBV2,TGTGCCAGCAGTGGACAGGGAAGGGACACTGAAGCTTTCTTT,CASSGQGRDTEAFF
TRBJ2-2,once,NA,TRBV4-3,TGCGCCAGCAGCCAACTACCCACCGGGGAGCTGTTTTTT,CASSQLPTGELFF
TRBJ2-2,NA,NA,TRBV5-1,TGCGCCAGCAGCCCCGTCGGGGGGCGGGGCGTTACCGGGGAGCTGTTTTTT,CASSPVGGRGVTGELFF
TRBJ2-1,NA,NA,TRBV7-9,TGTGCCAGCAGCTTAAGTGAGGGAATAGGCTACAATGAGCAGTTCTTC,CASSLSEGIGYNEQFF
TRBJ2-3,NA,TRBD2,TRBV20-1,TGCAGTGCTAGTGGTCCCAGGACTAGGCGGCCAGATACGCAGTATTTT,CSASGPRTRRPDTQYF
TRBJ1-5,NA,TRBD1,TRBV27,TGTGCCAGCAGCCCCGGGACAGTCCCCAATCAGCCCCAGCATTTT,CASSPGTVPNQPQHF
TRBJ1-2,once,NA,TRBV30,TGTGCCTGGGGTAAGGGAGGGGGCTACACCTTC,CAWGKGGGYTF
TRBJ1-2,once,NA,TRBV2,TGTGCCAGCCGGGGGGCGGGGCAGGGTAGCTACACCTTC,CASRGAGQGSYTF
TRBJ1-5,NA,NA,TRBV19,TGTGCCAGTAGTTACAGGACGCCGGGCCAGCCCCAGCATTTT,CASSYRTPGQPQHF
TRBJ1-4,NA,NA,TRBV19,TGTGCCAGTAGTATACGGGGGGACTCTAATGAAAAACTGTTTTTT,CASSIRGDSNEKLFF
TRBJ2-6,many,TRBD2,TRBV19,TGTGCCAGTAGTATGGGTAGCGGGGACTTCGGAGGGGCCAACGTCCTGACTTTC,CASSMGSGDFGGANVLTF
TRBJ2-2,NA,NA,TRBV9,TGTGCCAGCAAAAGGGCTAGCGCGGACGGGGAGCTGTTTTTT,CASKRASADGELFF
TRBJ1-1,NA,NA,TRBV5-1,TGCGCCAGCAGCTTGGAGCCCGCCACGAACACTGAAGCTTTCTTT,CASSLEPATNTEAFF
TRBJ2-1,NA,NA,TRBV27,TGTGCCAGCAGTTTTGGGCAGTACTCCTACAATGAGCAGTTCTTC,CASSFGQYSYNEQFF
TRBJ2-7,NA,NA,TRBV11-3,TGTGCCAGCAGCTCGGGTCCCGGGAGCTCCTACGAGCAGTACTTC,CASSSGPGSSYEQYF
TRBJ1-3,NA,NA,TRBV10-3,TGTGCCACCCGGTTTATCCTACAGAGCTCATCTGGAAACACCATATATTTT,CATRFILQSSSGNTIYF
TRBJ1-2,NA,NA,TRBV29-1,TGCAGCGTTGAACAGGGGAGTCCCTATGGCTACACCTTC,CSVEQGSPYGYTF
TRBJ2-3,NA,NA,TRBV10-3,TGTGCCATACGGGACTCCTCCATCACAGATACGCAGTATTTT,CAIRDSSITDTQYF
TRBJ2-2,NA,NA,TRBV24-1,TGTGCCACCAGTAAAAGGGGAACGAACACCGGGGAGCTGTTTTTT,CATSKRGTNTGELFF
TRBJ1-2,NA,TRBD1,TRBV29-1,TGCAGCGTCCGGGACAGAGGCTCAGGGGGCAACTATGGCTACACCTTC,CSVRDRGSGGNYGYTF
TRBJ2-2,NA,NA,TRBV6-6,TGTGCCAGCAACCCTCAGGGTACGGGCGGGGAGCTGTTTTTT,CASNPQGTGGELFF
TRBJ2-5,once,TRBD2,TRBV7-2,TGTGCCAGCAACTCCGCGGGAGCGGGAGGCCGGGAGACCCAGTACTTC,CASNSAGAGGRETQYF
TRBJ1-2,NA,TRBD1,TRBV19,TGTGCCAGTAGTCCGCGACAGGGGACCAACTATGGCTACACCTTC,CASSPRQGTNYGYTF
TRBJ1-6,NA,NA,TRBV2,TGTGCCAGCAACGCCGGGACAACGACATGGGATTCACCCCTCCACTTT,CASNAGTTTWDSPLHF
TRBJ1-5,NA,TRBD1,TRBV28,TGTGCCAGCAGCGCGCGCGGACAGGGGCGTAATCAGCCCCAGCATTTT,CASSARGQGRNQPQHF
TRBJ1-4,NA,NA,TRBV15,TGTGCCACCAGCAGGCTCCCCAGGGATGAAAAACTGTTTTTT,CATSRLPRDEKLFF
TRBJ2-1,NA,TRBD2,TRBV11-2,TGTGCCAGCAGCCCTACAGCGGGAAACAATGAGCAGTTCTTC,CASSPTAGNNEQFF
TRBJ1-1,NA,TRBD1,TRBV10-3,TGTGCCATCAGTGAGTCGAACAGGGGGCCCAGCACTGAAGCTTTCTTT,CAISESNRGPSTEAFF
TRBJ2-7,NA,TRBD1,TRBV7-6,TGTGCCAGCAGCTTATACAGGGGATGGGAGCAGTACTTC,CASSLYRGWEQYF
TRBJ2-2,NA,NA,TRBV28,TGTGCCAGCAGTTCCCAGGGTAGGGTAAGGGAGCTGTTTTTT,CASSSQGRVRELFF
TRBJ1-2,NA,NA,TRBV6-5,TGTGCCAGCAGTTCCCCTACAGGGAGCTATGGCTACACCTTC,CASSSPTGSYGYTF
TRBJ1-2,NA,NA,TRBV3-1/TRBV3-2,TGTGCCAGCAGCCACCCCGGGGTCCGAGGCCTATATGGCTACACCTTC,CASSHPGVRGLYGYTF
TRBJ1-5,NA,NA,TRBV30,TGTGCCTGGAGTCCCATTAGCGGCGGGACTATCAATCAGCCCCAGCATTTT,CAWSPISGGTINQPQHF
TRBJ2-3,NA,NA,TRBV3-1/TRBV3-2,TGTGCCAGCAGCCGCCGGGACTCCACAGATACGCAGTATTTT,CASSRRDSTDTQYF
TRBJ2-1,NA,TRBD2,TRBV5-1,TGCGCCAGCAGCACCCCTAGCGGGTCCTACAATGAGCAGTTCTTC,CASSTPSGSYNEQFF
TRBJ2-7,NA,TRBD2,TRBV3-1/TRBV3-2,TGTGCCAGCAGCCAAAGTCCTAGCGGCTACTACGAGCAGTACTTC,CASSQSPSGYYEQYF
TRBJ2-5,NA,NA,TRBV19,TGTGCCAGTAGTATAGCCCAGGGCCAGTTGGGGGAGACCCAGTACTTC,CASSIAQGQLGETQYF
TRBJ2-7,few,TRBD2,TRBV29-1,TGCAGCGTTGAAGGAGCGGGAGGGCCGGGAGAGCAGTACTTC,CSVEGAGGPGEQYF
TRBJ2-1,NA,NA,TRBV7-8,TGTGCCAGCAGCCCAGAGGTAGCATCCTACAATGAGCAGTTCTTC,CASSPEVASYNEQFF
TRBJ1-5,NA,NA,TRBV7-9,TGTGCCAGCAGCTTAGGCCGTGACAGGAGCGATCAGCCCCAGCATTTT,CASSLGRDRSDQPQHF
TRBJ1-4,few,NA,TRBV4-1,TGCGCCAGCAGCCCACTTCACTCTGCAACTAATGAAAAACTGTTTTTT,CASSPLHSATNEKLFF
TRBJ1-5,once,NA,TRBV2,TGTGCCAGCGCCGAGGGGGATTTGAGGCAGCCCCAGCATTTT,CASAEGDLRQPQHF
TRBJ1-5,NA,TRBD1,TRBV7-2,TGTGCCAGCAGACTTGACAGGGATCAGCCCCAGCATTTT,CASRLDRDQPQHF
TRBJ2-1,NA,TRBD2,TRBV2,TGTGCCAGCATCGGGGGGGGGTCCTACAATGAGCAGTTCTTC,CASIGGGSYNEQFF
TRBJ1-1,NA,NA,TRBV3-1/TRBV3-2,TGTGCCAGCAGCCGGACAGAACTGAACACTGAAGCTTTCTTT,CASSRTELNTEAFF
TRBJ1-2,NA,NA,TRBV28,TGTGCCAGCATTCATAACAGGGTTGGCTATGGCTACACCTTC,CASIHNRVGYGYTF
TRBJ2-2,few,TRBD2,TRBV4-1,TGCGCCAGCAGCCAAGATCCCCTAGCGGGGGGCGCGAACACCGGGGAGCTGTTTTTT,CASSQDPLAGGANTGELFF
TRBJ1-4,NA,NA,TRBV9,TGTGCCAGCAGCGTAGATTACGGGAATGAAAAACTGTTTTTT,CASSVDYGNEKLFF
TRBJ1-1,NA,NA,TRBV2,TGTGCCAGCAGGAGGCAGGGGAAGGGTGAAGCTTTCTTT,CASRRQGKGEAFF